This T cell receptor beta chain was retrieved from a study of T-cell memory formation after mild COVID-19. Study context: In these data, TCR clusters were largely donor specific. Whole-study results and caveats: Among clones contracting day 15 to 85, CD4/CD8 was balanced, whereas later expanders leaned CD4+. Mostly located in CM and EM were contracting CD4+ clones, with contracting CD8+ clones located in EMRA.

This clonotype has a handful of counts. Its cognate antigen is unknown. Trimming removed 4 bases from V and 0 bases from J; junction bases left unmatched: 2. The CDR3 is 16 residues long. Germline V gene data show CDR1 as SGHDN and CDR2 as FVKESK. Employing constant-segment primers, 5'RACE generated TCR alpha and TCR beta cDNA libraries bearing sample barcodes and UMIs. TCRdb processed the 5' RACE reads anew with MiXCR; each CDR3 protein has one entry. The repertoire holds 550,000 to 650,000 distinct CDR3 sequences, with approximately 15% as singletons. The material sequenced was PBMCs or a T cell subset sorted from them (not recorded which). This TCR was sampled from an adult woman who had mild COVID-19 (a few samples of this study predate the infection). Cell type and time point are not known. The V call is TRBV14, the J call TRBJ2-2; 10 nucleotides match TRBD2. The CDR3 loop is CASSLTSGTNTGELFF. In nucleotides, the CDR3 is TGTGCCAGCAGCCTTACTAGCGGGACGAACACCGGGGAGCTGTTTTTT. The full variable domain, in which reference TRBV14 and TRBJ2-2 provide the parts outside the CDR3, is EAGVTQFPSHSVIEKGQTVTLRCDPISGHDNLYWYRRVMGKEIKFLLHFVKESKQDESGMPNNRFLAERTGGTYSTLKVQPAELEDSGVYFCASSLTSGTNTGELFFGEGSRLTVL.